The 6 T cell receptor beta chains below all came from one sample that was sequenced in a study of shared clonotypes between healthy human individuals. Profiled with immunoSEQ multiplex PCR; TCRdb holds only in-frame clones, not every one. The sample shows around 500,000 clones, 76% of them seen only once. The sequenced sample was PBMCs. The source of these receptors is a woman in her thirties or forties in good health. Some clones in this sample may be carry-over from other donors' samples.

This rearrangement joins TRBV7-3 to TRBJ2-2, with D tentatively TRBD1 or TRBD2 (5 bases each). The V and J ends lost 1 base and 5 bases respectively, with 20 bases between them. Germline V lookup: CDR1 SGHTA, CDR2 FQGTGA. This CDR3 is 18 amino acids long. DNA of the CDR3: TGTGCCAGCAGCTTAAACTCCGGGACCCAAGCAGGGACCGGGGAGCTGTTTTTT. Translation gives CASSLNSGTQAGTGELFF.

CDR3 in DNA: TGTGCCAGCAGTTTATTGTCCGGTAATGAAAAACTGTTTTTT. It specifies CASSLLSGNEKLFF. The chain employs TRBV27 and TRBJ1-4; the D is unclear. From germline, CDR1 is MNHEY and CDR2 SMNVEV (reference sequence). V dropped 1 base and J dropped 4 bases, with 7 bases sitting between them. CDR3 length equals 14 residues.

Concerning this clone: This may come from a read error, since a much larger clone is one base off. This rearrangement joins TRBV18 to TRBJ1-1, with TRBD1 matching over 7 bases. The CDR3 has 16 residues. CDR1 and CDR2 (germline): KGHSH, LQKENI. The CDR3 loop reads CASSPRSRGRDTGAFF. As DNA, the CDR3 is TGTGCCAGCTCACCACGATCGAGGGGGCGGGACACTGGAGCTTTCTTT.

This clone has only a few counts. The chain carries TRBV19 and TRBJ2-3; D unclear. Germline V lookup: CDR1 LNHDA, CDR2 SQIVND (reference sequence). This CDR3 comprises 14 residues. Trimming left V 7 bases short and J 1 base short, with 12 bases between. Here the CDR3 DNA reads TGTGCCAGTACGGTGGGGTTTGGCACAGATACGCAGTATTTT. It specifies CASTVGFGTDTQYF.

The V call is TRBV11-3, the J call TRBJ2-1; D is unclear. The CDR3 is 15 amino acids. CDR1 and CDR2 (germline): SGHNT, YENEEA. The V end lost 1 base, the J end lost 5 bases, and 12 bases lay between the germline ends. The CDR3 DNA is TGTGCCAGCAGCTTAGGTTTGACGGATGACAATGAGCAGTTCTTC. This encodes CASSLGLTDDNEQFF.

This clone was counted only a few times. The CDR3 loop reads CASSPAGYNEQFF. The CDR3 DNA follows: TGCGCCAGCAGTCCAGCGGGATACAATGAGCAGTTCTTC. V and J are TRBV10-2 and TRBJ2-1, with 7 bases fitting TRBD2. Unmatched junction bases numbered 2, after V lost 5 bases and J lost 4 bases. In germline, CDR1 is WSHSY, CDR2 SAAADI. This CDR3 comprises 13 residues.